This T cell receptor (beta chain) was identified in a study of read filtering for tumor transcriptome and immune sequencing. CDR1 and CDR2 from the germline V gene are MGHDK and SYGVNS. CDR3 length equals 15 residues. The trim removed 0 bases at V and 2 bases at J, leaving 1 base unmatched. This library used roughly 400 ng RNA and molecular barcoded adaptors spanning alpha/delta and beta/gamma chains. In TCRdb, the reads were re-called with MiXCR into one record per CDR3 protein. The data contain around 140,000 distinct CDR3 sequences, approximately 13% of them singletons. This clonotype has at least ten counts.

The TCR originated in a donor at least 40 years old with multiple myeloma. The J gene is TRBJ2-7, the V gene TRBV25-1; the match to TRBD1 covers 10 bases. The specimen sequenced was a population of CD138-negative cells sorted from bone marrow. CDR3 nucleotide sequence: TGTGCCAGCAGTGAATATGGGACAGGGGCCTACGAGCAGTACTTC. Its protein is CASSEYGTGAYEQYF.